The clone carrying this T cell receptor beta chain occurred a few times. Germline V CDR1 and CDR2: SGHVS, FQNEAQ. The CDR3 contains 14 residues. The V end lost 1 base, the J end lost 1 base, and 7 bases lay between the germline ends. MiXCR was run by TCRdb on the 5' RACE reads, yielding one entry per CDR3 protein. The sample gives roughly 180,000 distinct CDR3 sequences, under 14% of which show up once; about 29% is in the top ten. The data were obtained in a study of CD8 T cells in ankylosing spondylitis. This TCR came from a male donor with ankylosing spondylitis or in good health (not recorded which). V and J are TRBV7-8 and TRBJ1-2; no definite D call. The sample consisted of blood, either unsorted or a sorted T cell fraction (not recorded which). The CDR3 region is CASSLGHRNYGYTF. CDR3 nucleotides: TGTGCCAGCAGCTTAGGGCATCGTAACTATGGCTACACCTTC.